Following are 7 T cell receptor beta chains from one sample sequenced in a study of T cell repertoires in cytomegalovirus infection (dated 2019 in TCRdb). The sequencer was an Illumina HiSeq 1500. Through fastp at Q25 and MiXCR, TCRdb rebuilt clones from the public reads, retaining in-frame beta chains. One record per CDR3 amino acid sequence lists the most common genes and DNA. The sample table records 740,000 or so distinct CDR3 sequences; about 40% of these occur just once. The top ten clonotypes cover 2.8% of the sample. Sequenced: PBMCs. These receptors originate from a human donor in good health (CMV status not recorded). Some clones in this sample may be carry-over from other donors' samples.

The V gene is TRBV4-1, the J gene TRBJ2-3; 7 bases are shared with TRBD2. The V gene's germline CDR1 is MGHRA and CDR2 YSYEKL. CDR3 length equals 17 residues. This CDR3 reads CVGSQRTIGGSLNTQYF. The CDR3 nucleotides are TGCGTCGGCAGCCAAAGGACTATCGGGGGGTCCCTTAATACGCAGTATTTT.

The table lists this clonotype with a few counts. The chain joins TRBV28 to TRBJ1-2; D call uncertain. The CDR3 has 13 amino acids. Germline values: CDR1 MDHEN, CDR2 SYDVKM. V was clipped by 7 bases and J by 4 bases, with 13 bases between them. The CDR3, as DNA: TGTGCCAGCAACCCTAGTGACTCCTATGGCTACACCTTC. Translation gives CASNPSDSYGYTF.

This clonotype showed up just a few times. The chain links TRBV6-1 to TRBJ1-2; possible D gene TRBD1, 5 bases. V dropped 4 bases and J dropped 7 bases, with 10 bases sitting between them. Germline loops: CDR1 MNHNS, CDR2 SASEGT. This CDR3 spans 12 amino acids. CDR3 sequence reads: CASSGAGAGYTF. The DNA of the CDR3 is TGTGCCAGCAGTGGGGCCGGGGCTGGCTACACCTTC.

This clonotype was picked up a small number of times. The genes are TRBV19 and TRBJ2-5; D is unresolved. The V gene's germline CDR1 is LNHDA and CDR2 SQIVND (reference sequence). This CDR3 is 14 amino acids long. V lost 2 bases, J lost 4 bases, and 11 bases lay in between. The CDR3 DNA is TGTGCCAGTAGTATACGCACAGTCCGAGAGACCCAGTACTTC. This encodes CASSIRTVRETQYF. The variable domain in full, completed from reference TRBV19 and TRBJ2-5, reads DGGITQSPKYLFRKEGQNVTLSCEQNLNHDAMYWYRQDPGQGLRLIYYSQIVNDFQKGDIAEGYSVSREKKESFPLTVTSAQKNPTAFYLCASSIRTVRETQYFGPGTRLLVL.

The chain has TRBV6-1 and TRBJ2-1; D possibly corresponds to TRBD1 (5 bases). The CDR3 is made up of 11 amino acids. V was shortened by 5 bases and J by 11 bases, with 10 bases between the two germline ends. Germline V gives CDR1 MNHNS, CDR2 SASEGT. CDR3: CASSPDIKQFF. CDR3 bases: TGTGCCAGCAGTCCGGACATCAAGCAGTTCTTC.

This rearrangement joins TRBV10-3 to TRBJ2-5, with unresolved D. CDR3 length equals 11 residues. Germline CDR1 ENHRY, CDR2 SYGVKD. V shed 8 bases and J shed 5 bases, with 9 bases lying between them. Here the CDR3 DNA reads TGTGCCATCGGAAAAGGGGAGACCCAGTACTTC. Translating it yields CAIGKGETQYF.

This rearrangement joins TRBV27 to TRBJ2-1, with D maybe TRBD2 (6 bases). V gave up 0 bases and J gave up 4 bases, with 10 bases separating them. Germline V gene lookup returns CDR1 MNHEY and CDR2 SMNVEV (reference sequence). The CDR3 runs to 15 residues. CDR3 region: CASSLSAGLYNEQFF. CDR3 bases: TGTGCCAGCAGTTTATCCGCGGGGCTGTACAATGAGCAGTTCTTC.